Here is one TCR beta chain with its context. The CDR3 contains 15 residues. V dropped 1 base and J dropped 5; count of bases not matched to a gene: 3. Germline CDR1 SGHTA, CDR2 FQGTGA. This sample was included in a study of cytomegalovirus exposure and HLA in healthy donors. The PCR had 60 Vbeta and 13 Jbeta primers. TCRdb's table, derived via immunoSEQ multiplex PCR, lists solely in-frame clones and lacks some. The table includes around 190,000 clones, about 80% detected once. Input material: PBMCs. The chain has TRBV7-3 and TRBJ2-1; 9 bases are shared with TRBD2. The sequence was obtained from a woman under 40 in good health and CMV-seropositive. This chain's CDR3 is CASSLSSGSHNEQFF. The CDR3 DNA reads TGTGCCAGCAGCTTAAGTAGCGGGAGCCACAATGAGCAGTTCTTC.